This T cell receptor (beta chain) is drawn from a study of control samples from healthy donors and cancer patients. The data were produced by immunoSEQ multiplex PCR, yet TCRdb's version contains in-frame clones alone and is incomplete. Of tens of thousands of clones listed, about nine tenths are singletons. After removal of 0 bases from V and 0 bases from J, the junction contained 6 bases not matched to a gene. The CDR3 contains 17 residues. Germline loops: CDR1 GTSNPN, CDR2 SVGIG (reference sequence). Sequencing input: PBMCs. The chain carries TRBV30 and TRBJ2-1; 9 bases match TRBD1. This receptor was obtained from a man in his forties with colorectal cancer. As DNA, the CDR3 is TGTGCCTGGAGTGTAATCGGGACAGGGTTCTCCTACAATGAGCAGTTCTTC. It translates to CAWSVIGTGFSYNEQFF.